This is a list of T cell receptor beta chains from one sample in a study of T cells in Graves' hyperthyroidism and ophthalmopathy. Each CDR3 protein is one row after TCRdb ran MiXCR on the multiplex PCR reads. The sample includes roughly 710,000 distinct CDR3 sequences, just over 35% seen only once; the top ten take approximately 31%. Sequencing used blood. The receptors stem from a woman aged 40 to 50 with Graves' hyperthyroidism. Each CDR3 is given with its conserved first and last residue. The D gene is left open where the match is weak. A clone size is listed for some rows: how often the clone was seen (once, few, many), or a class if it is expanded.

d_call: -
clone_size: -
v_call: TRBV12-3/TRBV12-4
j_call: TRBJ1-2
cdr3_nt: TGTGCCAGCAGCCCTGGATGGTCAAAAGAGAACTATGGCTACACCTTC
cdr3_aa: CASSPGWSKENYGYTF

d_call: TRBD1
clone_size: -
v_call: TRBV7-9
j_call: TRBJ2-7
cdr3_nt: TGTGCCAGCAGTGAATATCGGACAGGGGGGGTTTGTGAGCAGTACTTC
cdr3_aa: CASSEYRTGGVCEQYF

d_call: TRBD1
clone_size: -
v_call: TRBV19
j_call: TRBJ2-2
cdr3_nt: TGTGCCAGTAGCAGACAGGGGAAGGGAACCGGGGAGCTGTTTTTT
cdr3_aa: CASSRQGKGTGELFF

d_call: -
clone_size: -
v_call: TRBV28
j_call: TRBJ2-6
cdr3_nt: TGTGCCAGCAGTTTATCTACGAGCTCTGGGGCCAACGTCCTGACTTTC
cdr3_aa: CASSLSTSSGANVLTF

d_call: TRBD1
clone_size: -
v_call: TRBV29-1
j_call: TRBJ2-7
cdr3_nt: TGCAGCGTTGAGACAACAGGGGGACTCTACGAGCAGTACTTC
cdr3_aa: CSVETTGGLYEQYF

d_call: -
clone_size: -
v_call: TRBV24-1
j_call: TRBJ2-3
cdr3_nt: TGTGCCACCAATACAGACACAGATACGCAGTATTTT
cdr3_aa: CATNTDTDTQYF

d_call: -
clone_size: -
v_call: TRBV19
j_call: TRBJ2-7
cdr3_nt: TGTGCCAGTAGTATTAGGGCGGAGGGAACCTACGAGCAGTACTTC
cdr3_aa: CASSIRAEGTYEQYF

d_call: -
clone_size: -
v_call: TRBV5-1
j_call: TRBJ1-5
cdr3_nt: TGCGCCAGCAGCTCCTTATCAGGGCAGCCCCAGCATTTT
cdr3_aa: CASSSLSGQPQHF

d_call: -
clone_size: few
v_call: TRBV7-2
j_call: TRBJ1-1
cdr3_nt: TGTGCCAGCAGCTTAGAGGGCGGGGGTTACACTGAAGCTTTCTTT
cdr3_aa: CASSLEGGGYTEAFF

d_call: -
clone_size: many
v_call: TRBV7-8
j_call: TRBJ2-2
cdr3_nt: TGTGCCAGCAGCTCAGCCGCCGGGGAGCTGTTTTTT
cdr3_aa: CASSSAAGELFF

d_call: TRBD1
clone_size: many
v_call: TRBV6-5
j_call: TRBJ1-6
cdr3_nt: TGTGCCAGCAGCGGGACAGCCGATTCTTCACCCCTCCACTTT
cdr3_aa: CASSGTADSSPLHF

d_call: TRBD2
clone_size: few
v_call: TRBV6-1
j_call: TRBJ2-2
cdr3_nt: TGTGCCACCATAGCGGGAGGGGATACCGGGGAGCTGTTTTTT
cdr3_aa: CATIAGGDTGELFF

d_call: TRBD1
clone_size: many
v_call: TRBV2
j_call: TRBJ2-2
cdr3_nt: TGTGCCAGCAGGCTGACAGGGGCCAACACCGGGGAGCTGTTTTTT
cdr3_aa: CASRLTGANTGELFF

d_call: -
clone_size: many
v_call: TRBV6-5
j_call: TRBJ1-2
cdr3_nt: TGTGCCAGCAGTTACTCGAGATCGGGGGAAGATGGCTACACCTTC
cdr3_aa: CASSYSRSGEDGYTF

d_call: -
clone_size: many
v_call: TRBV7-9
j_call: TRBJ1-2
cdr3_nt: TGTGCCAGCAGCTATTTCGCAGGGCCCTATGGCTACACCTTC
cdr3_aa: CASSYFAGPYGYTF

d_call: -
clone_size: few
v_call: TRBV7-2
j_call: TRBJ1-2
cdr3_nt: TGTGCCGGCAGCTTAACCCGGCAGGGGTTCAGCGGCTACACCTTC
cdr3_aa: CAGSLTRQGFSGYTF

d_call: TRBD2
clone_size: -
v_call: TRBV5-1
j_call: TRBJ2-7
cdr3_nt: TGCGCCAGCATGGAGGGGACTAGCAACGAGCAGTACTTC
cdr3_aa: CASMEGTSNEQYF

d_call: -
clone_size: -
v_call: TRBV7-2
j_call: TRBJ1-1
cdr3_nt: TGTGCCAGCAGCTCTTGGACTAGCGGGAGCACTGAAGCTTTCTTT
cdr3_aa: CASSSWTSGSTEAFF

d_call: TRBD1
clone_size: -
v_call: TRBV7-3
j_call: TRBJ1-2
cdr3_nt: TGTGCCAGCAGTTCTACAGGGACAGGGGGACCACAGAGCTACACCTTC
cdr3_aa: CASSSTGTGGPQSYTF

d_call: -
clone_size: few
v_call: TRBV6-2/TRBV6-3
j_call: TRBJ1-5
cdr3_nt: TGTGCCAGCAGCTTCAGCTGGACAACAAATCAGCCCCAGCATTTT
cdr3_aa: CASSFSWTTNQPQHF

d_call: -
clone_size: -
v_call: TRBV5-1
j_call: TRBJ1-1
cdr3_nt: TGCGCCAGCAGTAGACAAACCGAGGGTGACACTGAAGCTTTCTTT
cdr3_aa: CASSRQTEGDTEAFF

d_call: TRBD1
clone_size: -
v_call: TRBV20-1
j_call: TRBJ1-1
cdr3_nt: TGCAGTGCTAGCCACAGGGGAGGGGACACTGAAGCTTTCTTT
cdr3_aa: CSASHRGGDTEAFF

d_call: -
clone_size: many
v_call: TRBV15
j_call: TRBJ2-7
cdr3_nt: TGTGCCACCAGCACCGACAGTCATCCCTACGAGCAGTACTTC
cdr3_aa: CATSTDSHPYEQYF

d_call: TRBD1
clone_size: many
v_call: TRBV6-2/TRBV6-3
j_call: TRBJ1-5
cdr3_nt: TGTGCCAGCAGTGACAGGGTAGATCAGCCCCAGCATTTT
cdr3_aa: CASSDRVDQPQHF

d_call: -
clone_size: -
v_call: TRBV29-1
j_call: TRBJ1-1
cdr3_nt: TGCAGCAGTTCTCCAGGGCGGAACACTGAAGCTTTCTTT
cdr3_aa: CSSSPGRNTEAFF

d_call: -
clone_size: once
v_call: TRBV25-1
j_call: TRBJ2-5
cdr3_nt: TGTGCCAGCAGTTTAATGGGGGCGGGCCAAGAGACCCAGTACTTC
cdr3_aa: CASSLMGAGQETQYF

d_call: TRBD2
clone_size: few
v_call: TRBV7-2
j_call: TRBJ2-5
cdr3_nt: TGTGCCAGCAGACCAGGGACTAGCGGGAAAGAGACCCAGTACTTC
cdr3_aa: CASRPGTSGKETQYF